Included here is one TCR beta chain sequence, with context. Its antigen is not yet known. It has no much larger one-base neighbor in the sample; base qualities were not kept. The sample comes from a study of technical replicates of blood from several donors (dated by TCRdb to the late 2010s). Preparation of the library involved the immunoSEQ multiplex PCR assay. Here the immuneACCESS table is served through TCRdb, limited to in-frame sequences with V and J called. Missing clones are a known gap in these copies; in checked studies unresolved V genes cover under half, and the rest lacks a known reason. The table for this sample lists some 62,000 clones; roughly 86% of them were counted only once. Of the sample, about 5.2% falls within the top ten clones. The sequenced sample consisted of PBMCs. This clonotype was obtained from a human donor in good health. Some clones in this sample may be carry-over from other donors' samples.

The CDR3 protein is CSVGGLAGGPRENEQFF. The DNA is as follows: TGCAGCGTGGGGGGACTAGCGGGAGGGCCGAGGGAGAATGAGCAGTTCTTC. The rearranged chain carries TRBV29-1 and TRBJ2-1; TRBD2 agrees with 16 junctional bases. Including the terminal cysteine and phenylalanine, the CDR3 comprises 17 residues. The retained sequence is limited to the CDR3, 51 bases, with the frame set at the first base. Unmatched junction bases come to 12, with V trimmed by 6 bases and J by 7 bases. The CDR1 and CDR2 encoded by the germline V gene are SQVTM and ANQGSEA.